The source of this T cell receptor (beta chain) is a study of blood T cells in healthy people across ages. Whole-study findings and limits: Among T cells, TCR beta diversity per million cells dropped roughly linearly as age rose. There were more naive CD4+ cells and higher diversity in long-lived donors than in aged donors.

For the second PCR, which ran for roughly 6 to 12 cycles, a sample-barcoded 5' primer and a J-beta primer mix were used. Each sample yielded at least 2.5 million CDR3-containing paired-end reads. TCRdb used MiXCR to reprocess the 5' RACE reads, holding one entry per CDR3 protein. The sample carries about 1.4 million distinct CDR3 sequences, approximately 60% recorded once. The CDR3 loop spans 16 amino acids. V shed 3 bases, J shed 3 bases, and the junction held 6 bases outside the gene matches. A word on this clonotype: Antigen: not known.

This rearrangement joins TRBV12-3 or TRBV12-4 to TRBJ2-5, with 11 bases lining up with TRBD2. The clonotype comes from a man between 18 and 35 years old in good health. The sample taken for sequencing was blood. CDR3 coding DNA: TGTGCCAGCAGTTTGGGTCCGGGACTAGCGGAAGAGACCCAGTACTTC. Its translation is CASSLGPGLAEETQYF.